This T cell receptor beta chain emerged from a study of shared clonotypes between healthy human individuals. The method was immunoSEQ multiplex PCR; TCRdb's version includes in-frame clones alone and lacks a portion of them. The data hold 2,500,000 or so clones, with approximately 94% observed a single time. The receptor was isolated from a man aged 18 to 35 in good health. Some clones in this sample may be carry-over from other donors' samples. The sample comprised naive CD4+ T cells from PBMCs. As for subset: CD45RA+ positively selected.

The CDR3 region has the DNA TGCGCCAGCAGCTTGGACAGGGAGGTTGTGTACGAGCAGTACTTC. Translation: CASSLDREVVYEQYF. The V gene is TRBV5-1, the J gene TRBJ2-7; D tentatively reads TRBD1 or TRBD2 (6 bases each). This CDR3 contains 15 residues. Germline V gene lookup returns CDR1 SGHRS and CDR2 YFSETQ. The germline V and J ends were trimmed by 0 bases and 4 bases, with 14 bases remaining between them.